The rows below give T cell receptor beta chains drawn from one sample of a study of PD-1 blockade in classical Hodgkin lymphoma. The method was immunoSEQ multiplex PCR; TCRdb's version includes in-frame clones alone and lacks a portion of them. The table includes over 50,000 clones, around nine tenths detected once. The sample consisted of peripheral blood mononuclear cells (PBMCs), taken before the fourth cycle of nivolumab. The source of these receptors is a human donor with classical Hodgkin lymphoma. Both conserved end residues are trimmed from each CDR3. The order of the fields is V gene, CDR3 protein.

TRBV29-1,SVASGGTTDTQY
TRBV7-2,ASSLDLTGGYYGYT
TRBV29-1,SVEGQAVTDTQY
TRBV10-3,AISEGQVSTDTQY
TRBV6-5,ASSLTVGAEAF
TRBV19,ASGHTEAF
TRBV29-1,SVMDGYEQY
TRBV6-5,ASSSPPRGGNEQF
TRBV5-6,ASNAGDTQY
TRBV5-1,ASRTDGFSTDTQY
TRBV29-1,SVQNQETQY
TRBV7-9,ASSLVFHREGYT
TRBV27,ASSGDREGYQPQH
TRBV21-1,ARLSYGYT
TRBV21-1,AGGHSSYNEQF
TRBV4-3,ASSHLPGDYEQY
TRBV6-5,ASTIAGTHEQY
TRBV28,ASSPLGQGDPFTEAF
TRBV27,ASSLTGEGARELF
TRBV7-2,ASSLALGLYGYT
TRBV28,ASSSGTGAIVTQY
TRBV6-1,ASRTSGQETQY
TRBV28,ASSFGRSSYNEQF
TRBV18,ASSTTGAYEQY
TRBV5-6,ASSLAGQGQETQY
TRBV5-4,ASSLGQTQETQY
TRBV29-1,SAHSGGGDTQY
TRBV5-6,ASSLRVSNQPQH
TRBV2,ASQTGRVLMNTEAF
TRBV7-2,ASSLVSGANVLT
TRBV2,ASCRDRAGNSPLH
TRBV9,ASSATSLPTYNEQF
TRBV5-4,ASSLDGGLTYNEQF
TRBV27,ASTYARASGLNTQY
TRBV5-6,ASSLTGGQPQH
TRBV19,ASSPRGQSEQY
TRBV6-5,AVRDRGTDTQY
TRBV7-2,ASSLVRTGINSPLH
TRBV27,ASSYGAPGDGYT
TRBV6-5,ASSLSGPLVNEQF
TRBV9,ASSVLSGGPTDTQY
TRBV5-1,ASSLKTASTDTQY
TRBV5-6,ASSRLAGASTDTQY
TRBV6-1,ASSDIAGGPYEQY
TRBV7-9,ASSLPTRAREAF
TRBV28,ASTPVGKGGYGYT
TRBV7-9,ASSLADSTYGYT
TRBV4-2,ASSRLAGDTGELF
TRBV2,ASSEQGTGNTIY
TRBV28,ASTLDRGSLYYGYT
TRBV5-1,ASSQSGLSTEAF
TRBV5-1,ASSTGTATNEKLF
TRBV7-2,ASTLAGSVDTQY
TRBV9,ASSPRGEKLF
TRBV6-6,ASSFGQGLGEQY
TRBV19,ASSSGRYSGANVLT
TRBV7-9,ASSLTDRHQGNEQF
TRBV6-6,ATRQPPQPQH